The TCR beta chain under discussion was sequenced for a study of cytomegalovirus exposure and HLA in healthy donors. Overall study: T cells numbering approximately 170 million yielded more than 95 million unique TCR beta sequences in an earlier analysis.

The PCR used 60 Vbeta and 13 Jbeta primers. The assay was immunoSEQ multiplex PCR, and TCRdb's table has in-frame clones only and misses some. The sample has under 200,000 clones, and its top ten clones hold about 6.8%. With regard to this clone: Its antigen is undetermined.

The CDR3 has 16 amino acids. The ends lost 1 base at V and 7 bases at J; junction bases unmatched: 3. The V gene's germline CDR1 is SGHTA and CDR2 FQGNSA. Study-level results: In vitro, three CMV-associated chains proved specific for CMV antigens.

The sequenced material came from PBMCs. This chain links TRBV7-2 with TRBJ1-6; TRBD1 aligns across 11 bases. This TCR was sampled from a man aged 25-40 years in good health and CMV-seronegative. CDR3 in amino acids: CASSLERTGGNSPLHF. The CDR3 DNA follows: TGTGCCAGCAGCTTAGAACGGACAGGGGGCAATTCACCCCTCCACTTT.